The clone carrying this TCR beta chain appeared a few times. Its antigen is not identified. This sample was taken from a study of CD8 T cells in ankylosing spondylitis. Per the germline V gene, CDR1 is SGHTA and CDR2 is FQGNSA. Germline trimming cut 1 base from V and 5 bases from J; bases unmatched to any gene: 2. This CDR3 region has 14 residues. Quantitative 5'-RACE with molecular barcodes generated TCR beta libraries. TCRdb re-called the 5' RACE reads with MiXCR, one entry per CDR3 protein. The table has around 130,000 distinct CDR3 sequences, around 9.3% seen once. Study-level points and caveats: The authors reported significant enrichment of disease-linked clones in matched ankylosing spondylitis synovial fluid. Within peripheral blood, clones linked to disease were CD8+ and relatively rare. A TCR beta motif made of several highly homologous variants seemed typical of ankylosing spondylitis blood.

This TCR derives from a male donor with ankylosing spondylitis or in good health (not recorded which). The chain combines TRBV7-2 with TRBJ2-1; 7 bases align to TRBD2. Sequencing input: blood, either unsorted or a sorted T cell fraction (not recorded which). The CDR3 bases are TGTGCCAGCAGCTTAGGCGGGAGAGACAATGAGCAGTTCTTC. Encoded protein: CASSLGGRDNEQFF. Full variable domain (remainder filled in from reference TRBV7-2 and TRBJ2-1): GAGVSQSPSNKVTEKGKDVELRCDPISGHTALYWYRQSLGQGLEFLIYFQGNSAPDKSGLPSDRFSAERTGGSVSTLTIQRTQQEDSAVYLCASSLGGRDNEQFFGPGTRLTVL.